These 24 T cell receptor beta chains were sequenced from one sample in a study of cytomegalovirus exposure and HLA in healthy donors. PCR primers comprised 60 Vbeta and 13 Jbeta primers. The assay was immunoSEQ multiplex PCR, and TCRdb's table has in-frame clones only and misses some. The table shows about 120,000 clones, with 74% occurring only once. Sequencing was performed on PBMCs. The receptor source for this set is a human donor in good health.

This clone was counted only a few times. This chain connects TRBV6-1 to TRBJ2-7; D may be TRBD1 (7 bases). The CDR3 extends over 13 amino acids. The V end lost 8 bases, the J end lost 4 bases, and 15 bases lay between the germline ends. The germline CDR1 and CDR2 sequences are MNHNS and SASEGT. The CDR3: CASARGRGYEQYF. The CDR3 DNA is TGTGCCAGCGCTAGGGGGCGGGGATACGAGCAGTACTTC.

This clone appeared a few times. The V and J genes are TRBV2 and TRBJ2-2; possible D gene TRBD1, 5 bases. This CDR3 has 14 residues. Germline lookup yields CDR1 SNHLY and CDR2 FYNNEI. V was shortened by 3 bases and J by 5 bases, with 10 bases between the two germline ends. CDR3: CASSDRVGTGELFF. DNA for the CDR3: TGTGCCAGCAGTGACAGGGTTGGTACCGGGGAGCTGTTTTTT.

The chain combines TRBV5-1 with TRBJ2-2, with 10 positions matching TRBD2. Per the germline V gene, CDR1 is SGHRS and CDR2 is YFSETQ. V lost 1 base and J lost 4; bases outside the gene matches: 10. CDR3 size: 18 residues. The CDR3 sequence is CASSLRRAGGPGTGELFF. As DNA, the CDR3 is TGCGCCAGCAGCTTGCGGAGAGCGGGAGGGCCGGGCACCGGGGAGCTGTTTTTT.

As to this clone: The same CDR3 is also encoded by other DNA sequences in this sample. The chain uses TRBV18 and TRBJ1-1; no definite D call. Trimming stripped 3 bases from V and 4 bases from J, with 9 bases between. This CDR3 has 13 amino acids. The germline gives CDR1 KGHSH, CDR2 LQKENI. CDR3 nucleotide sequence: TGTGCCAGCTCACCTACGGGAATCACTGAAGCTTTCTTT. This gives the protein CASSPTGITEAFF.

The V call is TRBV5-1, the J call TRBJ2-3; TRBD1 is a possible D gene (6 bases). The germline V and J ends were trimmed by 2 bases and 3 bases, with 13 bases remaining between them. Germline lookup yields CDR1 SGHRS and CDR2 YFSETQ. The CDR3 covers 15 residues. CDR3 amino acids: CASSLNRARTDTQYF. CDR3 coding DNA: TGCGCCAGCAGCTTAAACAGGGCAAGGACAGATACGCAGTATTTT.

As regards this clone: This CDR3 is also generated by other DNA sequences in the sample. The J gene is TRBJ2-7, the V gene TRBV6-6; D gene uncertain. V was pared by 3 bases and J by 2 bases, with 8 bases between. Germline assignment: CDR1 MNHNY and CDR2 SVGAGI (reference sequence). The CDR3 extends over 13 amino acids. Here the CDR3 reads CASSYTRTYEQYF. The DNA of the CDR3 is TGTGCCAGCAGTTATACCAGAACCTACGAGCAGTACTTC.

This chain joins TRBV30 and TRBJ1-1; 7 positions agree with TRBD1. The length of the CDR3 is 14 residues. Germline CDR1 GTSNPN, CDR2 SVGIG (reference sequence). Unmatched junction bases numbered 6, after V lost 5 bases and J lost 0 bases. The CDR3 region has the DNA TGTGCCTGGTCGCTCAGGGGGATGAACACTGAAGCTTTCTTT. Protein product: CAWSLRGMNTEAFF.

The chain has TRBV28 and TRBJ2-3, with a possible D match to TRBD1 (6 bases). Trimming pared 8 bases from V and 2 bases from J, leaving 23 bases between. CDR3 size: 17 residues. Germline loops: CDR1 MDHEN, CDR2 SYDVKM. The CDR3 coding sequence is TGTGCCAGCGATTTGGGGGAGACGTGGGACAACACAGATACGCAGTATTTT. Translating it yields CASDLGETWDNTDTQYF.

The CDR3 sequence is CASSARMVSEKLFF. CDR3 in DNA: TGTGCCAGCAGTGCCCGCATGGTCAGTGAAAAACTGTTTTTT. V gene TRBV2 combines with J gene TRBJ1-4; D gene ambiguous. V was clipped by 4 bases and J by 7 bases, with 13 bases between them. Germline-derived CDR1 and CDR2 are SNHLY and FYNNEI. This CDR3 spans 14 amino acids.

The CDR3 sequence: CASSRRRDSNQPQHF. DNA of the CDR3: TGTGCCAGCAGTCGAAGACGGGATAGCAATCAGCCCCAGCATTTT. The chain employs TRBV6-5 and TRBJ1-5; D remains ambiguous. CDR3 length: 15 amino acids. Germline-derived CDR1 and CDR2 are MNHEY and SVGAGI. Trimming removed 5 bases from V and 0 bases from J, with 11 bases in between.

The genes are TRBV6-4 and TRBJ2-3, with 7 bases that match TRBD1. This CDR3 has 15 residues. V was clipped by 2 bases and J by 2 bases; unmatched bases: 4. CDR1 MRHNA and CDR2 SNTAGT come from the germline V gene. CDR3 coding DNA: TGTGCCAGCAGTGACCTGGGACAGAACACAGATACGCAGTATTTT. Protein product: CASSDLGQNTDTQYF.

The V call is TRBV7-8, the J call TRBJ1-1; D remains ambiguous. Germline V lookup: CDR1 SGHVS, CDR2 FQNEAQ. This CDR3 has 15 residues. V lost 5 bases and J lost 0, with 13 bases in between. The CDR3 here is CASSLITFMNTEAFF. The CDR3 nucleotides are TGTGCCAGCAGCCTAATTACCTTTATGAACACTGAAGCTTTCTTT. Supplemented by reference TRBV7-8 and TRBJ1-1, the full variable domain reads GAGVSQSPRYKVAKRGQDVALRCDPISGHVSLFWYQQALGQGPEFLTYFQNEAQLDKSGLPSDRFFAERPEGSVSTLKIQRTQQEDSAVYLCASSLITFMNTEAFFGQGTRLTVV.

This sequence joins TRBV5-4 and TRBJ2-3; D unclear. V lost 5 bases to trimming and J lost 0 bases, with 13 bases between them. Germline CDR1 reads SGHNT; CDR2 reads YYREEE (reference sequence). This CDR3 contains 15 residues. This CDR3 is CASRSDLPSTDTQYF. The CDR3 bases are TGTGCCAGCAGATCCGACTTGCCTAGCACAGATACGCAGTATTTT.

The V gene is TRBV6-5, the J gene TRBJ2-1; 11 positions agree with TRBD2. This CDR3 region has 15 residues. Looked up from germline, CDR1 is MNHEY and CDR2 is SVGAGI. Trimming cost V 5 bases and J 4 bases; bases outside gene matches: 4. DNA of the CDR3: TGTGCCAGCAGTGGGACTAGCGGACCTTACAATGAGCAGTTCTTC. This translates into CASSGTSGPYNEQFF.

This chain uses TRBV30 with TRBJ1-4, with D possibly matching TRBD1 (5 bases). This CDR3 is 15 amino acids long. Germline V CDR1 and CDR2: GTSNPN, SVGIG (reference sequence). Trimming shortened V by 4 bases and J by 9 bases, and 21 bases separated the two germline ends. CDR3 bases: TGTGCCTGGATGGGGGGGACCCTTGATTCGAAAAAACTGTTTTTT. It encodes CAWMGGTLDSKKLFF.

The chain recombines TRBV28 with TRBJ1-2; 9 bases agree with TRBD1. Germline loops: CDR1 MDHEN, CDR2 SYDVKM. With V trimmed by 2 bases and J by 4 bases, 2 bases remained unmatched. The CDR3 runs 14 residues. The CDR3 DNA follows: TGTGCCAGCAGTTTAGGGACAGGGTCCTATGGCTACACCTTC. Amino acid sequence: CASSLGTGSYGYTF.

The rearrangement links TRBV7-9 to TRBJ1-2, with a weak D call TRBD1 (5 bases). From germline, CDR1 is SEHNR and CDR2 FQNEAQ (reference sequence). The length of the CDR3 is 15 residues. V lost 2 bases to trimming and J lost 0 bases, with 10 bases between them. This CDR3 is CASSLSGGANYGYTF. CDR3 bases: TGTGCCAGCAGCTTATCCGGGGGAGCTAACTATGGCTACACCTTC.

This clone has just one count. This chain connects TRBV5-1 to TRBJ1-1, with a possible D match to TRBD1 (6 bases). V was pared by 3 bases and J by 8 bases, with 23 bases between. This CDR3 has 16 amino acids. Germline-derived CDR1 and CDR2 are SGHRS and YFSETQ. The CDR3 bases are TGCGCCAGCAGCTCAAATCCATTAACAGGGAGCGAGGAAGCTTTCTTT. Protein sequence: CASSSNPLTGSEEAFF.

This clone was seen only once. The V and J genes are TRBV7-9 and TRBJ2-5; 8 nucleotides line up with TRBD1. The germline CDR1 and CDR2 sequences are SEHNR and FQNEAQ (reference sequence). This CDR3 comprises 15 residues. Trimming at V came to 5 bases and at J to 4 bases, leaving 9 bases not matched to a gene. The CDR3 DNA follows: TGTGCCAGCAGCCGCTCCTCCGGACAGGGAGAGACCCAGTACTTC. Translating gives CASSRSSGQGETQYF.

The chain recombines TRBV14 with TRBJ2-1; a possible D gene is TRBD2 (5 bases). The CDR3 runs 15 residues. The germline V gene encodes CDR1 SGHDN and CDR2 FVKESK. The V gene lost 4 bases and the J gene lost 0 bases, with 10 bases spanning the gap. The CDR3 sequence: CASSLIRGSYNEQFF. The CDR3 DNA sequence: TGTGCCAGCAGCCTAATACGGGGCTCCTACAATGAGCAGTTCTTC.

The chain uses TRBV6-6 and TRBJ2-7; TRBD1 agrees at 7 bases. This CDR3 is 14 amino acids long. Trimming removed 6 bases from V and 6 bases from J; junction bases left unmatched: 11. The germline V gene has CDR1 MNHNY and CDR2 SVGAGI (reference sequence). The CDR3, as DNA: TGTGCCAGCAGCCCCACAGGGACAGTCAGCGAGCAGTACTTC. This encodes CASSPTGTVSEQYF.

DNA of the CDR3: TGTGCCAGCAGACAGGGGGAACGCGAGCAGTACTTC. Protein product: CASRQGEREQYF. J is TRBJ2-7 and V is TRBV27; the match to TRBD1 covers 8 bases. Germline V CDR1 and CDR2: MNHEY, SMNVEV (reference sequence). This CDR3 contains 12 residues. Germline trimming cut 6 bases from V and 6 bases from J; bases unmatched to any gene: 4.

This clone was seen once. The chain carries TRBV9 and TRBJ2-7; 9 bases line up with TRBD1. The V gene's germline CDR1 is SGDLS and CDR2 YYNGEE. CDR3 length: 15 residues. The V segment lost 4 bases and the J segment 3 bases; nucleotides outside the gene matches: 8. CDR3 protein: CASSLTTGQGYEQYF. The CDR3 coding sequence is TGTGCCAGCAGCCTAACCACGGGACAGGGCTACGAGCAGTACTTC.

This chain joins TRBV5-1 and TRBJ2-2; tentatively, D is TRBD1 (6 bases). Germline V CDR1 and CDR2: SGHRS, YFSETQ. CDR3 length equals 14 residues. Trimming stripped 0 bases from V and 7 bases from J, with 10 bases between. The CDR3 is CASSLGVRGGELFF. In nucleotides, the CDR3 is TGCGCCAGCAGCTTGGGTGTCAGGGGCGGGGAGCTGTTTTTT.